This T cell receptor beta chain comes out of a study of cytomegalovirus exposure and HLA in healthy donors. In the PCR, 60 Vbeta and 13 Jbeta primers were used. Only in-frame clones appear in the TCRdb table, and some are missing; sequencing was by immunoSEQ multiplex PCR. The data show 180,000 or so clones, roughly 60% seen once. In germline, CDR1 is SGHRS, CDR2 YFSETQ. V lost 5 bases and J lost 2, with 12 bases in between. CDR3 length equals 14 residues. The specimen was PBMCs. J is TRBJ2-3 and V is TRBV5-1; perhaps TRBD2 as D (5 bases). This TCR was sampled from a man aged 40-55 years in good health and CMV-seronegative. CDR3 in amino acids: CASSVVGDTDTQYF. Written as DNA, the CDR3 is TGCGCCAGCAGTGTTGTGGGAGACACAGATACGCAGTATTTT.